These 23 T cell receptor beta chains share one sample of origin, sequenced in a study of PD-1 blockade in classical Hodgkin lymphoma. Sequencing was performed with immunoSEQ multiplex PCR; in TCRdb, only in-frame clones are kept and a portion is missing. This table has 80,000 to 100,000 clones, around nine tenths appearing once. Brentuximab vedotin exposure varied among the patients, all of whom had relapsed after autologous stem cell transplantation. The starting material was peripheral blood mononuclear cells (PBMCs), obtained at baseline. Every receptor here comes from a human donor with classical Hodgkin lymphoma.

CDR3 nucleotides: TGCGCCAGCAGCTCACTGACAGGGATGAACACTGAAGCTTTCTTT. This encodes CASSSLTGMNTEAFF. This rearrangement joins TRBV5-1 to TRBJ1-1; 7 bases match TRBD1. Germline V gene lookup returns CDR1 SGHRS and CDR2 YFSETQ. The trim removed 3 bases at V and 0 bases at J, leaving 5 bases unmatched. CDR3 size: 15 residues.

In this sample, this clone turned up once. This sequence joins TRBV5-6 and TRBJ1-1; 7 positions agree with TRBD1. This CDR3 is 15 amino acids long. CDR1 is SGHDT, CDR2 YYEEEE, per germline. V shed 4 bases, J shed 7 bases, and the junction held 13 bases outside the gene matches. This CDR3 reads CASSAWRPGTDEAFF. CDR3 bases: TGTGCCAGCAGCGCCTGGCGCCCCGGGACAGATGAAGCTTTCTTT.

The chain has TRBV27 and TRBJ2-6; D gene unclear. This CDR3 is built from 15 residues. Trimming stripped 6 bases from V and 0 bases from J, with 9 bases between. Germline CDR1 MNHEY, CDR2 SMNVEV (reference sequence). CDR3 protein: CASRPDSSGANVLTF. The CDR3 bases are TGTGCCAGCAGACCAGATAGCTCTGGGGCCAACGTCCTGACTTTC. The whole variable domain, remainder taken from reference TRBV27 and TRBJ2-6, is EAQVTQNPRYLITVTGKKLTVTCSQNMNHEYMSWYRQDPGLGLRQIYYSMNVEVTDKGDVPEGYKVSRKEKRNFPLILESPSPNQTSLYFCASRPDSSGANVLTFGAGSRLTVL.

The chain combines TRBV4-1 with TRBJ2-2; D is possibly TRBD1 (6 bases). This CDR3 spans 17 amino acids. Trimming stripped 4 bases from V and 0 bases from J, with 15 bases between. Germline V gene lookup returns CDR1 MGHRA and CDR2 YSYEKL. In DNA form, the CDR3 reads TGCGCCAGCAGCCCTGCTCGACAGGCCGCGAACACCGGGGAGCTGTTTTTT. Protein sequence: CASSPARQAANTGELFF.

This clone was picked up one time. The chain joins TRBV7-2 to TRBJ2-7; no clear D gene. This CDR3 comprises 16 residues. The V gene lost 3 bases and the J gene lost 7 bases, with 22 bases spanning the gap. Germline lookup yields CDR1 SGHTA and CDR2 FQGNSA. The CDR3 is CASSFIGQPAVREQYF. CDR3 sequence (DNA): TGTGCCAGCAGCTTCATTGGGCAGCCGGCAGTCCGGGAGCAGTACTTC. Combining the CDR3 with reference TRBV7-2 and TRBJ2-7 gives the whole variable domain GAGVSQSPSNKVTEKGKDVELRCDPISGHTALYWYRQSLGQGLEFLIYFQGNSAPDKSGLPSDRFSAERTGGSVSTLTIQRTQQEDSAVYLCASSFIGQPAVREQYFGPGTRLTVT.

This clone has just one count. The chain has TRBV14 and TRBJ1-4, with 7 nucleotides matching TRBD1. After removal of 2 bases from V and 3 bases from J, the junction contained 9 bases not matched to a gene. Looked up from germline, CDR1 is SGHDN and CDR2 is FVKESK. The length of the CDR3 is 17 residues. CDR3 nucleotide sequence: TGTGCCAGCAGCCAACTAGGGGGCCTGGGGGCTAATGAAAAACTGTTTTTT. The encoded protein is CASSQLGGLGANEKLFF.

CDR3 protein: CASSFRLAGTTWLSYNEQFF. The CDR3 DNA reads TGTGCCAGCAGTTTTCGCCTAGCGGGTACTACATGGCTCTCCTACAATGAGCAGTTCTTC. J is TRBJ2-1 and V is TRBV27, with TRBD2 identical over 8 bases. V lost 3 bases to trimming and J lost 0 bases; unmatched junction nucleotides: 16. Germline CDR1 reads MNHEY; CDR2 reads SMNVEV (reference sequence). CDR3 size: 20 residues.

V gene TRBV6-5 combines with J gene TRBJ2-2; 9 nucleotides match TRBD2. Losses at the gene ends were 5 bases for V and 5 bases for J; bases not matched to a gene: 6. Looked up from germline, CDR1 is MNHEY and CDR2 is SVGAGI. This CDR3 has 15 residues. This CDR3 reads CASSLRAGGTGELFF. The CDR3 region has the DNA TGTGCCAGCAGTCTTAGAGCGGGAGGTACCGGGGAGCTGTTTTTT.

The rearrangement joins TRBV30 to TRBJ1-2; TRBD1 is a possible D gene (5 bases). The germline CDR1 and CDR2 sequences are GTSNPN and SVGIG (reference sequence). The CDR3 has 11 residues. Trimming pared 5 bases from V and 8 bases from J, leaving 12 bases between. CDR3 loop: CAWAPGSGYTF. The CDR3 DNA reads as TGTGCCTGGGCACCAGGGAGCGGCTACACCTTC.

This chain joins TRBV18 and TRBJ2-7; 9 nucleotides match TRBD1. This CDR3 is built from 14 residues. Trimming took 5 bases from V and 2 from J; bases not matched to a gene: 4. Germline V CDR1 and CDR2: KGHSH, LQKENI. The CDR3 nucleotides are TGTGCCAGCTCATCTGGGACAGGGCCCTACGAGCAGTACTTC. It yields the protein CASSSGTGPYEQYF.

V gene TRBV27 combines with J gene TRBJ2-5; D not resolved. The CDR3 spans 13 residues. The germline V gene has CDR1 MNHEY and CDR2 SMNVEV (reference sequence). Trimming removed 3 bases at V and 1 base at J, with 6 bases between. The DNA for the CDR3 is TGTGCCAGCAGTTTCCTCGCCCAAGAGACCCAGTACTTC. Protein sequence: CASSFLAQETQYF.

The rearrangement uses TRBV25-1 and TRBJ2-1; 12 bases align to TRBD2. Per germline, CDR1 MGHDK and CDR2 SYGVNS. Trimming at V came to 3 bases and at J to 7 bases, leaving 7 bases not matched to a gene. This CDR3 comprises 16 residues. The CDR3 is CASSETGLAGGNEQFF. For the CDR3, the DNA is TGTGCCAGCAGTGAGACAGGCCTAGCGGGAGGGAATGAGCAGTTCTTC.

This sequence joins TRBV19 and TRBJ2-2, with D perhaps matching TRBD2 (6 bases). This CDR3 comprises 15 residues. Germline V lookup: CDR1 LNHDA, CDR2 SQIVND (reference sequence). V lost 5 bases and J 3 bases, leaving 13 bases between the germline ends. The DNA of the CDR3 is TGTGCCAGTAGTTGGGCGGGGCCGGACACCGGGGAGCTGTTTTTT. This codes for CASSWAGPDTGELFF.

This chain joins TRBV21-1 and TRBJ2-1; TRBD1, as called in the table, went unchecked against the DNA. TRBV21-1 is recorded as a pseudogene. This CDR3 comprises 15 residues. Here the CDR3 DNA reads TGTGCCAGCAGGAAGGGGGCACTGCACCCTCCAGAGCAGTTCTTC. The encoded protein is CASRKGALHPPEQFF.

The chain recombines TRBV28 with TRBJ2-5; either TRBD1 or TRBD2 may supply D (5 bases each). Germline CDR1 MDHEN, CDR2 SYDVKM. The CDR3 has 12 residues. The ends were cut back, 7 bases at V and 4 bases at J, with 10 bases in the middle. The CDR3 sequence is CASKPGRETQYF. DNA of the CDR3: TGTGCCAGCAAACCAGGGAGAGAGACCCAGTACTTC.

The chain employs TRBV7-9 and TRBJ2-7; no clear D gene. V shed 1 base and J shed 0 bases, with 10 bases lying between them. This CDR3 contains 15 residues. The germline gives CDR1 SEHNR, CDR2 FQNEAQ (reference sequence). The CDR3 DNA reads TGTGCCAGCAGCTTAGGACGGTCGAGCTCCTACGAGCAGTACTTC. It codes for CASSLGRSSSYEQYF.

The chain uses TRBV27 and TRBJ2-5; 7 positions match TRBD1. The CDR3 has 13 residues. V dropped 8 bases and J dropped 3; count of bases not matched to a gene: 6. Germline V lookup: CDR1 MNHEY, CDR2 SMNVEV (reference sequence). CDR3 in amino acids: CASCRGSEETQYF. The DNA of the CDR3 is TGTGCCAGCTGCAGGGGGTCGGAAGAGACCCAGTACTTC.

The chain uses TRBV7-9 and TRBJ1-1, with 8 bases aligning to TRBD1. The CDR3 spans 17 residues. Germline lookup yields CDR1 SEHNR and CDR2 FQNEAQ (reference sequence). The V segment lost 5 bases and the J segment 0 bases; nucleotides outside the gene matches: 11. CDR3 sequence: CASSKDRALLMNTEAFF. The CDR3 DNA reads as TGTGCCAGCAGCAAGGACAGGGCCCTTTTGATGAACACTGAAGCTTTCTTT.

The chain uses TRBV4-1 and TRBJ1-3; D is ambiguous. The CDR3 contains 14 residues. V was pared by 7 bases and J by 6 bases, with 16 bases between. Germline CDR1 MGHRA, CDR2 YSYEKL. The CDR3 DNA reads TGCGCCAGCACGTCCTTCGGTAGTTCAAACACCATATATTTT. This sequence encodes CASTSFGSSNTIYF.

V is TRBV30 and J is TRBJ2-4, with TRBD2 identical over 11 bases. The CDR3 is 13 residues long. V was clipped by 3 bases and J by 7 bases; unmatched bases: 2. Germline loops: CDR1 GTSNPN, CDR2 SVGIG (reference sequence). CDR3 sequence reads: CAWRTSGENIQYF. Here the CDR3 DNA reads TGTGCCTGGAGGACTAGCGGGGAGAACATTCAGTACTTC.

This sequence joins TRBV2 and TRBJ2-5, with 7 positions matching TRBD1. The germline V gene has CDR1 SNHLY and CDR2 FYNNEI. This CDR3 region has 14 residues. V trimming: 7 bases; J trimming: 5 bases; junction bases outside the gene matches: 10. CDR3 DNA: TGTGCCAGCATCAGACAGGGTAGGATGGAGACCCAGTACTTC. As protein: CASIRQGRMETQYF.

The J gene is TRBJ2-7, the V gene TRBV29-1; either TRBD1 or TRBD2 may supply D (5 bases each). This CDR3 spans 18 amino acids. From germline, CDR1 is SQVTM and CDR2 ANQGSEA. Trimming left V 0 bases short and J 2 bases short, with 23 bases between. The CDR3: CSVEERLVSGTGPYEQYF. The CDR3 nucleotides read TGCAGCGTTGAAGAACGTTTAGTTTCGGGGACGGGACCCTACGAGCAGTACTTC.

The chain combines TRBV19 with TRBJ2-1; 10 nucleotides match TRBD1. The CDR3 has 15 amino acids. Trimming took 3 bases from V and 10 from J; bases not matched to a gene: 9. CDR1 is LNHDA and CDR2 is SQIVND in the germline V gene (reference sequence). The DNA of the CDR3 is TGTGCCAGTAGTATGGTCGGGACAGGGGCACTCGAGCAGTTCTTC. Residues: CASSMVGTGALEQFF.